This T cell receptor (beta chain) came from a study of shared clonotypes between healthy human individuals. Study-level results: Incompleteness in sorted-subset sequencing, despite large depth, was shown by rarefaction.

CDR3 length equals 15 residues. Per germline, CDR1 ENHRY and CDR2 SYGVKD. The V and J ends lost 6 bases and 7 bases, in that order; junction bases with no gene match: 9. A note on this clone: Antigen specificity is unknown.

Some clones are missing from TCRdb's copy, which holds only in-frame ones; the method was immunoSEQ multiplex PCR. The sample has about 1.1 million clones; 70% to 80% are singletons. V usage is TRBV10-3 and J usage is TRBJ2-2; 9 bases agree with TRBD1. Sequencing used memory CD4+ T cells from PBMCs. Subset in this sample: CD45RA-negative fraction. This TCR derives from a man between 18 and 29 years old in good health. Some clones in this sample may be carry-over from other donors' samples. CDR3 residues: CAIRNGQGFDGELFF. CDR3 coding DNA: TGTGCCATCAGAAACGGACAGGGGTTTGACGGGGAGCTGTTTTTT.